The 17 T cell receptor beta chains reported below all come from one sample, sequenced in a study of blood T cell repertoires in COVID-19. Assay used: immunoSEQ multiplex PCR; TCRdb lists only in-frame clones, some missing. The sample holds approximately 52,000 clones, about 90% seen once. The sequencing input was peripheral blood. Receptors were obtained from a human donor with active COVID-19. The donor label of this sample is uncertain.

This clone was recorded only once. The rearrangement links TRBV6-4 to TRBJ2-1, with a possible D match to TRBD2 (5 bases). Germline CDR1 MRHNA, CDR2 SNTAGT. The length of the CDR3 is 17 residues. V lost 2 bases and J 2 bases, leaving 16 bases between the germline ends. In nucleotides, the CDR3 is TGTGCCAGCAGTGACCCCGCCCGGGAAGTTCCCTACAATGAGCAGTTCTTC. Amino acids: CASSDPAREVPYNEQFF.

This chain joins TRBV4-1 and TRBJ1-2; D is possibly TRBD1 (5 bases). There are 15 residues in the CDR3. Between the trimmed V and J ends, which lost 3 bases and 4 bases, there was a span of 15 bases. Germline V gene sequence: CDR1 MGHRA, CDR2 YSYEKL. In DNA form, the CDR3 reads TGCGCCAGCAGCCAGGGTTTTACAGGCCCCTATGGCTACACCTTC. Residues: CASSQGFTGPYGYTF.

This chain joins TRBV27 and TRBJ2-7, with a possible D match to TRBD2 (5 bases). This CDR3 is 15 amino acids long. V was pared by 8 bases and J by 3 bases, with 20 bases between. The germline V gene encodes CDR1 MNHEY and CDR2 SMNVEV (reference sequence). CDR3: CASGVPGIEVYEQYF. The CDR3 DNA reads as TGTGCCAGCGGGGTTCCCGGGATTGAGGTCTACGAGCAGTACTTC.

The gene calls are TRBV2 and TRBJ2-5; D gene unclear. V dropped 9 bases and J dropped 2 bases, with 19 bases sitting between them. The CDR3 is 15 residues long. The germline V gene encodes CDR1 SNHLY and CDR2 FYNNEI. Here the CDR3 reads CASKVDSRDQETQYF. For the CDR3, the DNA is TGTGCCAGTAAGGTCGATTCTAGAGATCAAGAGACCCAGTACTTC.

V and J are TRBV18 and TRBJ2-5; D might be TRBD1 (5 bases). V lost 6 bases and J lost 2, with 10 bases in between. CDR3 size: 13 residues. Per germline, CDR1 KGHSH and CDR2 LQKENI. CDR3 in DNA: TGTGCCAGCTCGTCGACAGTACAAGAGACCCAGTACTTC. The encoded protein is CASSSTVQETQYF.

The chain joins TRBV4-2 to TRBJ1-6, with D possibly matching TRBD1 (5 bases). CDR1 is LGHNA and CDR2 is YNFKEQ in the germline V gene. Trimming shortened V by 0 bases and J by 9 bases, and 12 bases separated the two germline ends. CDR3 length: 15 residues. This CDR3 reads CASSQDTGLPSPLHF. CDR3 sequence (DNA): TGTGCCAGCAGCCAAGATACAGGTTTACCTTCACCCCTCCACTTT.

J is TRBJ2-5 and V is TRBV6-6; a weak D match, TRBD2 (6 bases). This CDR3 is built from 17 residues. Germline assignment: CDR1 MNHNY and CDR2 SVGAGI (reference sequence). V gave up 5 bases and J gave up 2 bases, with 21 bases separating them. DNA for the CDR3: TGTGCCAGCAGTCCCCTGGGCGGGGTTTGGGGTCAAGAGACCCAGTACTTC. It encodes CASSPLGGVWGQETQYF.

This chain joins TRBV6-5 and TRBJ1-2, with 10 bases lining up with TRBD1. Germline V lookup: CDR1 MNHEY, CDR2 SVGAGI. The CDR3 runs to 14 residues. The CDR3 loop reads CVSARDRGNYGYTF. The CDR3 region has the DNA TGTGTCTCGGCCCGGGACAGGGGTAACTATGGCTACACCTTC.

The chain joins TRBV19 to TRBJ2-4; D remains ambiguous. Germline CDR1 LNHDA, CDR2 SQIVND (reference sequence). V was shortened by 1 base and J by 0 bases, with 10 bases between the two germline ends. This CDR3 region has 16 residues. CDR3 residues: CASSIGQFLAKNIQYF. The CDR3 DNA follows: TGTGCCAGTAGTATAGGGCAGTTTTTAGCCAAAAACATTCAGTACTTC.

This clone was found once. This chain joins TRBV20-1 and TRBJ1-1; perhaps TRBD1 as D (5 bases). The CDR3 length is 13 residues. Trimming left V 3 bases short and J 5 bases short, with 13 bases between. CDR1 and CDR2 (germline): DFQATT, SNEGSKA (reference sequence). The CDR3 DNA follows: TGCAGTGCTAGTCGGGGGAGATGGACTGAAGCTTTCTTT. Protein: CSASRGRWTEAFF.

The V call is TRBV6-1, the J call TRBJ2-5; D uncertain. The V gene's germline CDR1 is MNHNS and CDR2 SASEGT. The CDR3 extends over 13 amino acids. With 2 bases removed from V and 7 bases from J, the gap between germline ends came to 11 bases. Written as DNA, the CDR3 is TGTGCCAGCAGTGAACCGGCTCCGGGGACCCAGTACTTC. Translation: CASSEPAPGTQYF.

This chain connects TRBV7-9 to TRBJ2-5; 8 bases align to TRBD1. The CDR3 covers 16 residues. Germline CDR1 SEHNR, CDR2 FQNEAQ (reference sequence). J gave up 2 bases and V 1 base, and 6 bases lay outside the gene matches. The DNA of the CDR3 is TGTGCCAGCAGCTTAGGGGCAGGGGGCGCGCAAGAGACCCAGTACTTC. It encodes CASSLGAGGAQETQYF.

The chain recombines TRBV29-1 with TRBJ1-2, with 9 bases fitting TRBD1. There are 13 residues in the CDR3. Trimming took 7 bases from V and 4 from J; bases not matched to a gene: 7. Germline V gene data show CDR1 as SQVTM and CDR2 as ANQGSEA. The CDR3 DNA follows: TGCAGCGCTCGGGACAGGGTGGGCTATGGCTACACCTTC. This translates into CSARDRVGYGYTF.

V is TRBV7-2 and J is TRBJ1-5, with a tentative D call TRBD1 (5 bases). Germline V gene lookup returns CDR1 SGHTA and CDR2 FQGNSA. The CDR3 totals 17 residues. V lost 5 bases and J 0 bases, leaving 17 bases between the germline ends. Written as DNA, the CDR3 is TGTGCCAGCAGCCCGGGGGTTCTGGGATTTAGCAATCAGCCCCAGCATTTT. This gives the protein CASSPGVLGFSNQPQHF.

This clone is a singleton in its sample. The chain has TRBV7-9 and TRBJ2-2; unclear D gene. V was trimmed by 2 bases and J by 1 base, leaving 8 bases between them. The CDR3 extends over 15 amino acids. CDR1 SEHNR and CDR2 FQNEAQ come from the germline V gene (reference sequence). The CDR3 DNA sequence: TGTGCCAGCAGCTTATATTCCGGGAACACCGGGGAGCTGTTTTTT. Translation: CASSLYSGNTGELFF.

This sequence joins TRBV2 and TRBJ2-7; D might be TRBD1 (6 bases). This CDR3 has 12 residues. In germline, CDR1 is SNHLY, CDR2 FYNNEI. The V end was cut by 7 bases, the J end by 3 bases, with 10 bases between. The DNA for the CDR3 is TGTGCCAGCAAGGGACAAGTCTACGAGCAGTACTTC. Residues: CASKGQVYEQYF.

The chain uses TRBV19 and TRBJ2-7; 10 positions agree with TRBD1. The J segment lost 3 bases and the V segment lost 5 bases, leaving 4 bases of the junction unmatched. The CDR3 extends over 14 amino acids. Germline V lookup: CDR1 LNHDA, CDR2 SQIVND (reference sequence). The CDR3 sequence: CASSPGTGDYEQYF. The CDR3 DNA follows: TGTGCCAGTAGTCCAGGGACAGGGGACTACGAGCAGTACTTC.